Listed below are T cell receptor beta chains from one sample, sequenced in a study of control samples from healthy donors and cancer patients. Measured with immunoSEQ multiplex PCR; TCRdb has only the in-frame clones, and not every one. The sample yields some 130,000 clones, around nine tenths seen once. Source material: blood. These receptors were collected from a woman aged 25 to 39 in good health. The CDR3 runs from the conserved cysteine through the conserved F or W. The D gene is left open where the match is weak. Clone size appears in some rows only: once, few, many, or a class for an expanded clone.

-,TRBD1,TRBJ2-2,TRBV2,TGTGCCAGCAGTTACGACAGGGGTCCCGGGGAGCTGTTTTTT,CASSYDRGPGELFF
-,-,TRBJ2-2,TRBV10-3,TGTGCCATCAGTGTAGACGGGATCGGGGAGCTGTTTTTT,CAISVDGIGELFF
few,-,TRBJ1-2,TRBV30,TGTGCCTGGAGTCCAGGGATTAATGGCTACACCTTC,CAWSPGINGYTF
-,TRBD2,TRBJ2-3,TRBV24-1,TGTGCCACCAGTGTCCCGCCGAGGGGACTAGCGGGAGTAGCAGATACGCAGTATTTT,CATSVPPRGLAGVADTQYF
-,-,TRBJ2-7,TRBV15,TGTGCCACCAGCAGAGGCGGCGCGGGGTCTGTGGGTTACGAGCAGTACTTC,CATSRGGAGSVGYEQYF
once,-,TRBJ1-1,TRBV11-2,TGTGCCAGCACCCTCGCAGGGCCCATGAACACTGAAGCTTTCTTT,CASTLAGPMNTEAFF
-,-,TRBJ2-3,TRBV7-2,TGTGCCAGCAGCTTAGTGGCGGGGATCACAGATACGCAGTATTTT,CASSLVAGITDTQYF
-,TRBD2,TRBJ2-7,TRBV28,TGTGCCAGCAGTGCCCTACTAGCGGGAGGGTACGAGCAGTACTTC,CASSALLAGGYEQYF
-,-,TRBJ2-7,TRBV18,TGTGCCAGCTCTTCATCATTCGCCTCCTCGTACGAGCAGTACTTC,CASSSSFASSYEQYF
-,-,TRBJ2-3,TRBV7-7,TGTGCCAGCAGCTTGCGCCCGGGGGACTCAGATACGCAGTATTTT,CASSLRPGDSDTQYF
-,-,TRBJ2-1,TRBV6-1,TGTGCCAGCAGTGAAGGCCCCGCAAGCTCCTACAATGAGCAGTTCTTC,CASSEGPASSYNEQFF
-,-,TRBJ2-3,TRBV14,TGTGCCAGCAGCCAAGATCCCGGGAAAGGCACAGATACGCAGTATTTT,CASSQDPGKGTDTQYF
once,-,TRBJ2-1,TRBV6-5,TGTGCCAGCAGTAGTTCGGGGTACAATGAGCAGTTCTTC,CASSSSGYNEQFF
-,TRBD1,TRBJ1-5,TRBV19,TGTGCCAGTACCGTGAGACAGGGGAGCAATCAGCCCCAGCATTTT,CASTVRQGSNQPQHF
-,-,TRBJ1-1,TRBV9,TGTGCCAGCAGCGTAGATCTGAACACTGAAGCTTTCTTT,CASSVDLNTEAFF
-,TRBD2,TRBJ2-7,TRBV27,TGTGCCAGCAGTTTCGATCTAGCGGGGGCCTACGAGCAGTACTTC,CASSFDLAGAYEQYF
-,-,TRBJ1-1,TRBV7-9,TGTGCCAGCAGCTTAACGTTGGAAGCTTTCTTT,CASSLTLEAFF
-,TRBD1,TRBJ1-5,TRBV27,TGTGCCAGCAGTCCCTCAGGGGGGCATAGCAATCAGCCCCAGCATTTT,CASSPSGGHSNQPQHF
once,-,TRBJ1-2,TRBV20-1,TGCAGTGCTACCCGGGGCGGTGGCTACACCTTC,CSATRGGGYTF
-,TRBD1,TRBJ1-5,TRBV30,TGTGCCTGGAAATCCCCGGGACAGTGGAATCAGCCCCAGCATTTT,CAWKSPGQWNQPQHF
-,TRBD2,TRBJ2-1,TRBV7-4,TGTGCCAGCAGCGGCGACGGCAGCGGGACCTACAATGAGCAGTTCTTC,CASSGDGSGTYNEQFF
-,TRBD1,TRBJ1-5,TRBV2,TGTGCCAGCAAGACAGGGGTTAGCAATCAGCCCCAGCATTTT,CASKTGVSNQPQHF
-,TRBD1,TRBJ2-3,TRBV10-3,TGTGCCATCCGTTCCCAGGGGGCGGATACGCAGTATTTT,CAIRSQGADTQYF
-,TRBD1,TRBJ2-7,TRBV18,TGTGCCAGCTCACCAGTAGGACAGGGGACCTACGAGCAGTACTTC,CASSPVGQGTYEQYF
-,-,TRBJ1-5,TRBV29-1,TGCAGCGTTGCGTCGGGTGGCGATCAGCCCCAGCATTTT,CSVASGGDQPQHF
-,-,TRBJ2-3,TRBV9,TGTGCCAGCAGCCCCGCTCCAGATACGCAGTATTTT,CASSPAPDTQYF
few,TRBD1,TRBJ1-1,TRBV29-1,TGCAGCGTCCCGGGACAGGGGACTTGGGGCACTGAAGCTTTCTTT,CSVPGQGTWGTEAFF
-,TRBD2,TRBJ2-2,TRBV4-1,TGCGCCAGCAGCCAAGGGACGGTAAGCGGGAGGGGGAACACCGGGGAGCTGTTTTTT,CASSQGTVSGRGNTGELFF
-,-,TRBJ2-7,TRBV2,TGTGCCAGCAGTGGAAGAGCGGTAATACTGAGGGAGCAGTACTTC,CASSGRAVILREQYF
-,-,TRBJ2-2,TRBV6-4,TGTGCCAGCAGTGAGGGGGCAGACACCGGGGAGCTGTTTTTT,CASSEGADTGELFF
-,-,TRBJ1-2,TRBV5-1,TGCGCCAGCAGCTTGAGTCTGGGGGCTCAGGTTGGCTACACCTTC,CASSLSLGAQVGYTF
-,-,TRBJ1-1,TRBV11-2,TGTGCCAGCAGCTCGATGAAATCCGGGGACACTGAAGCTTTCTTT,CASSSMKSGDTEAFF
-,-,TRBJ2-5,TRBV9,TGTGCCAGCAGCGTAGAGGCGAGAGGGGTGGAGACCCAGTACTTC,CASSVEARGVETQYF
-,-,TRBJ1-1,TRBV7-3,TGTGCCAGCAGCCAAGCGGTGAACACTGAAGCTTTCTTT,CASSQAVNTEAFF
once,-,TRBJ1-1,TRBV5-1,TGCGCCAGCAGCGCGGAACCGGGACGGGCGCTCATGAACACTGAAGCTTTCTTT,CASSAEPGRALMNTEAFF
-,TRBD2,TRBJ2-1,TRBV29-1,TGCAGCGTCGAGATGGCGTCTAGCGGGAGAGTTAGGGATGAGCAGTTCTTC,CSVEMASSGRVRDEQFF
once,TRBD2,TRBJ2-7,TRBV7-8,TGTGCCAGCAGCTTAACTACTAGCGGGAGGGCCCCCTACGAGCAGTACTTC,CASSLTTSGRAPYEQYF
-,TRBD1,TRBJ1-5,TRBV7-9,TGTGCCAGCAGCTCTACAGGGGGCGAGCATCAGCCCCAGCATTTT,CASSSTGGEHQPQHF
-,-,TRBJ1-3,TRBV30,TGTGCCTGGAGTCAGCCCCGGAGCTCTGGAAACACCATATATTTT,CAWSQPRSSGNTIYF
-,-,TRBJ2-2,TRBV5-1,TGCGCCAGCAGCTTGGGGTCGAACACCGGGGAGCTGTTTTTT,CASSLGSNTGELFF
-,TRBD1,TRBJ2-7,TRBV28,TGTGCCAGCAGTCCCCCGGGACAGTTATCCTACGAGCAGTACTTC,CASSPPGQLSYEQYF
few,-,TRBJ1-5,TRBV27,TGTGCCAGCAGTTACAGCAGGGTCGGGCAGCCCCAGCATTTT,CASSYSRVGQPQHF
-,-,TRBJ2-3,TRBV21-1,TGTGCCAGCAACCCTACGGTTCCTCTTTCCCAAAGCACAGATACGCAGTATTTT,CASNPTVPLSQSTDTQYF
-,-,TRBJ1-2,TRBV6-6,TGTGCCAGCAGTTACGCCTCCGGCTTGTCTAACTATGGCTACACCTTC,CASSYASGLSNYGYTF
-,-,TRBJ1-1,TRBV5-4,TGTGCCAGCAGCTTTCAAGAGAACACTGAAGCTTTCTTT,CASSFQENTEAFF
once,-,TRBJ1-5,TRBV7-9,TGTGCCAGCAGCTTCTCTAGCAATCAGCCCCAGCATTTT,CASSFSSNQPQHF
-,TRBD1,TRBJ2-7,TRBV7-8,TGTGCCAGCAGCTCCCAGACAGGGTTTAATCGCGAGCAGTACTTC,CASSSQTGFNREQYF
-,-,TRBJ2-2,TRBV11-2,TGTGCCAGCAGCCCGCTCGTGAACACCGGGGAGCTGTTTTTT,CASSPLVNTGELFF
-,-,TRBJ1-5,TRBV20-1,TGCAGTGCTAGTGGCTCGGCACCCAATCAGCCCCAGCATTTT,CSASGSAPNQPQHF
-,-,TRBJ1-1,TRBV5-6,TGTGCCAGCAGCCTGCCGTGGTCCACTGAAGCTTTCTTT,CASSLPWSTEAFF
-,TRBD2,TRBJ2-1,TRBV6-5,TGTGCCAGCAGGGGACTAGCGGGAGGGCCGAATGAGCAGTTCTTC,CASRGLAGGPNEQFF
-,-,TRBJ1-5,TRBV6-6,TGTGCCAGCAGACAGGGCTCATGGCCCCAGCATTTT,CASRQGSWPQHF
-,-,TRBJ2-1,TRBV18,TGTGCCAGCTCACCCCCGCCAGGCGGGCCCTCCTACAATGAGCAGTTCTTC,CASSPPPGGPSYNEQFF
-,TRBD2,TRBJ2-5,TRBV5-1,TGCGCCAGCAGCTTGGGACTAGCGCTCAGAGGGTCGGGAGAGACCCAGTACTTC,CASSLGLALRGSGETQYF